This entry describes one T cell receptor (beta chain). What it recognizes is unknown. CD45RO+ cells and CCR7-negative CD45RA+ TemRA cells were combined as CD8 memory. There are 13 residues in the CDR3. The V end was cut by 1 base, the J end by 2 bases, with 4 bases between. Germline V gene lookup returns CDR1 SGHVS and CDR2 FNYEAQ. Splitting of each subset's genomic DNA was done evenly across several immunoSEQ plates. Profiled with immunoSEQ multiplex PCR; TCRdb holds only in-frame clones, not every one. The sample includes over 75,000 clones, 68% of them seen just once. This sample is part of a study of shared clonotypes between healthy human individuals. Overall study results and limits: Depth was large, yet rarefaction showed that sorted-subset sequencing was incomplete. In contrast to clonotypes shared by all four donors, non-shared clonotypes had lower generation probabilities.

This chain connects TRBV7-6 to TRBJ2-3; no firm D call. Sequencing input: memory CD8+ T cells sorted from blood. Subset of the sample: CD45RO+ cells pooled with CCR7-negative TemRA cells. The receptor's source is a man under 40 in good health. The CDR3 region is CASSLVTTDTQYF. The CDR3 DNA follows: TGTGCCAGCAGCTTAGTTACCACAGATACGCAGTATTTT.